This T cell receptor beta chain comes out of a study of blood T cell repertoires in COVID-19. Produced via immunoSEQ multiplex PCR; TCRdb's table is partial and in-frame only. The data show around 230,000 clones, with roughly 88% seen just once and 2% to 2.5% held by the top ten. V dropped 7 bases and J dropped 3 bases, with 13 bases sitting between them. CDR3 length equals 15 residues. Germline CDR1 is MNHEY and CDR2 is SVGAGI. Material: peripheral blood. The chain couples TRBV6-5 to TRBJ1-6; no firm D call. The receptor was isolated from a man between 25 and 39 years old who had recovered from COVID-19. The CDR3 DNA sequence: TGTGCCAGCAACCTCGCTGGCGGCTATAATTCACCCCTCCACTTT. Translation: CASNLAGGYNSPLHF.